This entry features one T cell receptor beta chain sequence. This entry belongs to a study of siplizumab effects on memory and regulatory T cells. This CDR3 has 14 residues. In germline, CDR1 is MNHNY, CDR2 SVGAGI (reference sequence). The V segment lost 6 bases and the J segment 6 bases; nucleotides outside the gene matches: 7. The data were produced by immunoSEQ multiplex PCR, yet TCRdb's version contains in-frame clones alone and is incomplete. The table shows roughly 56,000 clones, with over 90% occurring only once. This TCR was sampled from a human donor in good health. The rearrangement joins TRBV6-6 to TRBJ1-5; 8 nucleotides align to TRBD1. The material sequenced was CD8+ T cells sorted from blood. Here the CDR3 reads CASSLDRVAQPQHF. The CDR3 nucleotides are TGTGCCAGCAGCCTGGACAGGGTGGCTCAGCCCCAGCATTTT.